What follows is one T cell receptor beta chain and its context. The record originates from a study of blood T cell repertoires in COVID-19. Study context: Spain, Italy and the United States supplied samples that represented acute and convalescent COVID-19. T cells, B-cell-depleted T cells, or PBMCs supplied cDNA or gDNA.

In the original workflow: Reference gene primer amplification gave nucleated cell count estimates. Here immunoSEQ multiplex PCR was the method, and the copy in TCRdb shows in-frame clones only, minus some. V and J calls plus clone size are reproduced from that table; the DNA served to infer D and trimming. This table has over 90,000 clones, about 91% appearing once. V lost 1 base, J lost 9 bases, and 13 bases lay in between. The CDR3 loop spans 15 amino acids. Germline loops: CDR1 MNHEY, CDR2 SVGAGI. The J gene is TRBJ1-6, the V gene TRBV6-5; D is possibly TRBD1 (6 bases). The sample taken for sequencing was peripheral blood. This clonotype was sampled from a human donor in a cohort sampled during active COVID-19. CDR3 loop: CASSYFSGVGSPLHF. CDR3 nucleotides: TGTGCCAGCAGTTACTTCTCAGGGGTTGGTTCACCCCTCCACTTT.